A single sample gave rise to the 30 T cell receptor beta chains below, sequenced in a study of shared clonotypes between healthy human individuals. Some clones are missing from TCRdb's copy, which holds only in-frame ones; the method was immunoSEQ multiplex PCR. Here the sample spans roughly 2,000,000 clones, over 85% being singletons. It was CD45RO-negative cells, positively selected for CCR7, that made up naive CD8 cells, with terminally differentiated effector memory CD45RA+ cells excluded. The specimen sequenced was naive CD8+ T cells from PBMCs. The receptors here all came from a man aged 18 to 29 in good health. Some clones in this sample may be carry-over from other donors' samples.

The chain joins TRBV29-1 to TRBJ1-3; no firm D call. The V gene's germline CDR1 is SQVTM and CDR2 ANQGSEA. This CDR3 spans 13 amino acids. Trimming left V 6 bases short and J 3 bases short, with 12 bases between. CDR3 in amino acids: CSVANSHGNTIYF. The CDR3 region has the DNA TGCAGCGTGGCAAACTCTCATGGAAACACCATATATTTT.

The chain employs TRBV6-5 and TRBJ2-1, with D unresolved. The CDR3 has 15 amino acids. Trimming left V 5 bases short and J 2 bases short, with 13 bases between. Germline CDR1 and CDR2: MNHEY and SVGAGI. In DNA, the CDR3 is TGTGCCAGCAGTCCAGGATCCCCTGCCTACAATGAGCAGTTCTTC. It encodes CASSPGSPAYNEQFF.

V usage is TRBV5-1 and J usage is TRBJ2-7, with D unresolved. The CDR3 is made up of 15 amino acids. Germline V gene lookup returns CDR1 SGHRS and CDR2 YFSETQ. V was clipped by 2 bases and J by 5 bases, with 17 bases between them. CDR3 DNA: TGCGCCAGCAGCTTTGCGTCAACAGCCGCCGACGAGCAGTACTTC. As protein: CASSFASTAADEQYF.

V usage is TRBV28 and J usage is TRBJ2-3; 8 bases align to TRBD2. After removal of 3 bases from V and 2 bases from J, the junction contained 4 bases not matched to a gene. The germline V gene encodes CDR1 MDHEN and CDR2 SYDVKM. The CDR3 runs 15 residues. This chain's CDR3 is CASSFTLADTDTQYF. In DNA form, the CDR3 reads TGTGCCAGCAGTTTTACACTAGCGGACACAGATACGCAGTATTTT.

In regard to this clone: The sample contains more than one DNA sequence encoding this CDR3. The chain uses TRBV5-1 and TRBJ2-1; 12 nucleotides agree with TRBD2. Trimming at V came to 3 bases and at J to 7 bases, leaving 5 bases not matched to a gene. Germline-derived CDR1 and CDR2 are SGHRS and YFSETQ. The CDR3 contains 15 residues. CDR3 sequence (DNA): TGCGCCAGCAGCTCGGGACTAGCGGGTAGAAATGAGCAGTTCTTC. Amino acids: CASSSGLAGRNEQFF.

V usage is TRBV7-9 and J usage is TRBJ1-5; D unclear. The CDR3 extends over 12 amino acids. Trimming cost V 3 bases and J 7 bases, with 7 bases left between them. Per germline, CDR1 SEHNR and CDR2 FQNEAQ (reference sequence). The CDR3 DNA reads TGTGCCAGCAGCTTTGACTCCCAGCCCCAGCATTTT. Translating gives CASSFDSQPQHF.

The CDR3 loop is CASSQDADRGRSGEQYF. In DNA, the CDR3 is TGCGCCAGCAGCCAAGATGCCGACAGGGGTCGGTCGGGAGAGCAGTACTTC. The rearrangement joins TRBV4-1 to TRBJ2-7, with TRBD1 matching 8 bases. Germline CDR1 and CDR2: MGHRA and YSYEKL. This CDR3 region has 17 residues. With 0 bases clipped from V and 7 bases from J, the junction kept 14 bases outside the gene matches.

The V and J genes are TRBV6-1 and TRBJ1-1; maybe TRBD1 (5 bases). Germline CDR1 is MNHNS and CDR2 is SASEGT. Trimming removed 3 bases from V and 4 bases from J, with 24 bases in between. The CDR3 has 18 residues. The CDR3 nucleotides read TGTGCCAGCAGTGACTTCCCCCAGGGTAACCACATCAGCACTGAAGCTTTCTTT. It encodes CASSDFPQGNHISTEAFF.

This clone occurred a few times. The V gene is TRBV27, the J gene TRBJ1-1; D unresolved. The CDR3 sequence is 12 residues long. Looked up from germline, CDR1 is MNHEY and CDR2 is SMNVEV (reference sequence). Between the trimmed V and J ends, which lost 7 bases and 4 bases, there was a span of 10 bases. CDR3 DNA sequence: TGTGCCAGCATGCAGTGGGGCACTGAAGCTTTCTTT. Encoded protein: CASMQWGTEAFF.

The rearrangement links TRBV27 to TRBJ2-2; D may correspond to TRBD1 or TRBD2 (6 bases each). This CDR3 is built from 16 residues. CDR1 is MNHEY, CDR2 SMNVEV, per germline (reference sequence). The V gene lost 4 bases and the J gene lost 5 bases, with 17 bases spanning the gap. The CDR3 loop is CASSSGTATGTGELFF. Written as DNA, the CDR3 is TGTGCCAGCAGTTCCGGGACTGCCACAGGGACCGGGGAGCTGTTTTTT.

The CDR3: CASSLLLGRQPQHF. In DNA form, the CDR3 reads TGTGCCAGCAGTTTATTATTGGGGCGTCAGCCCCAGCATTTT. V is TRBV28 and J is TRBJ1-5; the D gene is possibly TRBD1 (5 bases). CDR1 MDHEN and CDR2 SYDVKM come from the germline V gene. The ends were cut back, 1 base at V and 6 bases at J, with 10 bases in the middle. The CDR3 totals 14 residues.

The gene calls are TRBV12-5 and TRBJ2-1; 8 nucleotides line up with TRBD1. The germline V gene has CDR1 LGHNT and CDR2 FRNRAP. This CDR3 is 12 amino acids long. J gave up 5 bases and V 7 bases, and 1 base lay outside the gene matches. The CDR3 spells CASETGDNEQFF. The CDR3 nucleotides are TGTGCTAGTGAGACAGGGGACAATGAGCAGTTCTTC.

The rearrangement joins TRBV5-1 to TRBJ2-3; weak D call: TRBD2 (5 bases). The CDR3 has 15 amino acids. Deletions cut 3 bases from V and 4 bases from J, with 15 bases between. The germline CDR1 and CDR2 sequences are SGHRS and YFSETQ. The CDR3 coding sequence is TGCGCCAGCAGCTGGAGAGCGGAAGGAGCAGATACGCAGTATTTT. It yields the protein CASSWRAEGADTQYF.

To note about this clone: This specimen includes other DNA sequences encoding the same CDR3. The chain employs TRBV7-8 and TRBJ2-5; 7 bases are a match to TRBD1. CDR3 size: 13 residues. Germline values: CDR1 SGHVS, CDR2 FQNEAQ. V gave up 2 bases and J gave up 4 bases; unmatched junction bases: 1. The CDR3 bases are TGTGCCAGCAGCTTATACAGGGGAGAGACCCAGTACTTC. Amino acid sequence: CASSLYRGETQYF.

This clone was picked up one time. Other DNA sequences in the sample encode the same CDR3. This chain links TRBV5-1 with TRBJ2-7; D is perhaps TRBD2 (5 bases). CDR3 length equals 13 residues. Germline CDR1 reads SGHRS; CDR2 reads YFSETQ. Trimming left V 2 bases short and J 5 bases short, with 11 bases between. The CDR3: CASSLGGLNEQYF. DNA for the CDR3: TGCGCCAGCAGCTTAGGCGGGTTGAACGAGCAGTACTTC.

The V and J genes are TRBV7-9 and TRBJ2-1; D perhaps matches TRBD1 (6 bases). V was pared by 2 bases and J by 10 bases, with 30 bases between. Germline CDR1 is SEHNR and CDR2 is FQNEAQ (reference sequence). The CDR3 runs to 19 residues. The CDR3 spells CASSLIVRGKRGEYTEQFF. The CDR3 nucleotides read TGTGCCAGCAGCTTAATTGTTAGGGGGAAGAGAGGAGAATACACCGAGCAGTTCTTC. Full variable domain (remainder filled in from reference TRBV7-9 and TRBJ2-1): DTGVSQNPRHKITKRGQNVTFRCDPISEHNRLYWYRQTLGQGPEFLTYFQNEAQLEKSRLLSDRFSAERPKGSFSTLEIQRTEQGDSAMYLCASSLIVRGKRGEYTEQFFGPGTRLTVL.

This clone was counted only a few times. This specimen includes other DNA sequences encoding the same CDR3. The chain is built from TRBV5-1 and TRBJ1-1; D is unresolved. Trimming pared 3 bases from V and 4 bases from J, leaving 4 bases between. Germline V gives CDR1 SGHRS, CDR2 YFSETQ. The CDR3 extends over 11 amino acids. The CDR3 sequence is CASSWGTEAFF. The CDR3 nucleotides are TGCGCCAGCAGCTGGGGCACTGAAGCTTTCTTT. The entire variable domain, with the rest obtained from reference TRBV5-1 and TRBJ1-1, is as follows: KAGVTQTPRYLIKTRGQQVTLSCSPISGHRSVSWYQQTPGQGLQFLFEYFSETQRNKGNFPGRFSGRQFSNSRSEMNVSTLELGDSALYLCASSWGTEAFFGQGTRLTVV.

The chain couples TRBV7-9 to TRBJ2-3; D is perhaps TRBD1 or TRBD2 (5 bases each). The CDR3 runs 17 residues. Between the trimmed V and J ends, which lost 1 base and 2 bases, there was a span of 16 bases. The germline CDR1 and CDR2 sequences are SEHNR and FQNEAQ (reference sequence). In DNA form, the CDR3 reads TGTGCCAGCAGCTTAGATGGGACGGGCAGTGTCACAGATACGCAGTATTTT. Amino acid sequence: CASSLDGTGSVTDTQYF. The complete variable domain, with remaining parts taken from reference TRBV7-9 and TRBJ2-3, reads DTGVSQNPRHKITKRGQNVTFRCDPISEHNRLYWYRQTLGQGPEFLTYFQNEAQLEKSRLLSDRFSAERPKGSFSTLEIQRTEQGDSAMYLCASSLDGTGSVTDTQYFGPGTRLTVL.

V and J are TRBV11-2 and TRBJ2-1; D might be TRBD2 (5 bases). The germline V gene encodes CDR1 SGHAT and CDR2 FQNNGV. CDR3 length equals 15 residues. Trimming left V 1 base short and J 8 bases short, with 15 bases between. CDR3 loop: CASSLASPGIDEQFF. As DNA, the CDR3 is TGTGCCAGCAGCTTAGCTTCACCGGGAATCGATGAGCAGTTCTTC.

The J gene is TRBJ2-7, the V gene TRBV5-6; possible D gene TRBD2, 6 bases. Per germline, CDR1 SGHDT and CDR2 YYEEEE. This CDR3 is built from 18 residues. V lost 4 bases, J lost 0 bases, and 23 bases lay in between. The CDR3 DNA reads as TGTGCCAGCAGCACGAGGGCCCTAAGCGGGTGGAGCTCCTACGAGCAGTACTTC. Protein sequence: CASSTRALSGWSSYEQYF.

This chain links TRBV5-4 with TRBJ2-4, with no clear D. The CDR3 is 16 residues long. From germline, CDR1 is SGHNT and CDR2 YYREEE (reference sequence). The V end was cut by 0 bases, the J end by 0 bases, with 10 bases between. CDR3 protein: CASSLDGVLAKNIQYF. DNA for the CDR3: TGTGCCAGCAGCTTGGATGGCGTACTAGCCAAAAACATTCAGTACTTC.

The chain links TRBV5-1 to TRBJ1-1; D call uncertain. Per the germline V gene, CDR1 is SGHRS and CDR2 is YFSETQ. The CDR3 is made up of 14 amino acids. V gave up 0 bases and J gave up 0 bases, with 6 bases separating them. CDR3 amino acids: CASSLESMNTEAFF. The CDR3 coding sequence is TGCGCCAGCAGCTTGGAGTCGATGAACACTGAAGCTTTCTTT.

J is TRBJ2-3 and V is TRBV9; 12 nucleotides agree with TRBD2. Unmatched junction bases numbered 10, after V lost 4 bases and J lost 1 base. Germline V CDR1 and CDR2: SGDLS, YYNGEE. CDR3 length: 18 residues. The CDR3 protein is CASSPQKRLAGGTDTQYF. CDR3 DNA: TGTGCCAGCAGCCCCCAAAAAAGACTAGCGGGAGGCACAGATACGCAGTATTTT.

CDR3 DNA sequence: TGCGCCAGCAGCCAAGGGAAGGGTGGGAGCTACGAGCAGTACTTC. Translated, it gives CASSQGKGGSYEQYF. The chain recombines TRBV4-1 with TRBJ2-7, with a weak D call TRBD2 (5 bases). CDR1 MGHRA and CDR2 YSYEKL come from the germline V gene. This CDR3 is built from 15 residues. Deletions cut 1 base from V and 3 bases from J, with 13 bases between.

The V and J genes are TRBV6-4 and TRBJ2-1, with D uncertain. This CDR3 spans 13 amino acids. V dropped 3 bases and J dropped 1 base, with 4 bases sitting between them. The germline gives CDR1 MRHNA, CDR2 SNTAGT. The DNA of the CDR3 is TGTGCCAGCAGTGAAAAGTCCTACAATGAGCAGTTCTTC. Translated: CASSEKSYNEQFF.

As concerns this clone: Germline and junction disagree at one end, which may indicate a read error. In DNA, the CDR3 is TGCCCCCCCCGGGGGAACTATGGCTACACCTTC. It yields the protein CPPRGNYGYTF. The chain uses TRBV30 and TRBJ1-2, with D possibly matching TRBD1 (5 bases). There are 11 residues in the CDR3. Germline lookup yields CDR1 GTSNPN and CDR2 SVGIG (reference sequence). Looking up the rest from reference TRBV30 and TRBJ1-2 gives the full variable domain: SQTIHQWPATLVQPVGSPLSLECTVEGTSNPNLYWYRQAAGRGLQLLFYSVGIGQISSEVPQNLSASRPQDRQFILSSKKLLLSDSGFYLCPPRGNYGYTFGSGTRLTVV.

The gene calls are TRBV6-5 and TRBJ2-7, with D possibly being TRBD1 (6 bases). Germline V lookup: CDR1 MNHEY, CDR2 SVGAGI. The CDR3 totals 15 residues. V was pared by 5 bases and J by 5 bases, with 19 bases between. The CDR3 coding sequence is TGTGCCAGCAGTCAACTACAGGGAGCAAGGGACGAGCAGTACTTC. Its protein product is CASSQLQGARDEQYF.

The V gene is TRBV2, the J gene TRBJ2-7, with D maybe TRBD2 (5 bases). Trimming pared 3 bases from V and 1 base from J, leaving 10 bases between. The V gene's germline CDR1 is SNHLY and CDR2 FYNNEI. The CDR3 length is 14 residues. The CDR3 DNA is TGTGCCAGCAGTGATGGTGGGGAGTCCTACGAGCAGTACTTC. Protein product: CASSDGGESYEQYF.

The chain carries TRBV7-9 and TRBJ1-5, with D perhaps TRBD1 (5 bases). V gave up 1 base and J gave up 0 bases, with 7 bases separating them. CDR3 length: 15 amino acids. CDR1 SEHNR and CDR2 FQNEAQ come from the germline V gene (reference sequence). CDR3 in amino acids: CASSLDGGSNQPQHF. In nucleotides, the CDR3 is TGTGCCAGCAGCTTAGACGGGGGTAGCAATCAGCCCCAGCATTTT.

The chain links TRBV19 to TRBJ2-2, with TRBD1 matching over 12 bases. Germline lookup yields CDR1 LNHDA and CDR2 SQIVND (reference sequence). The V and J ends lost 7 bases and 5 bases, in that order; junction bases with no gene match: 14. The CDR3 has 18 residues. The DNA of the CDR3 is TGTGCCAGTATCGAGGGGACAGGGGGCCCCGGTCTTACCGGGGAGCTGTTTTTT. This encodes CASIEGTGGPGLTGELFF.